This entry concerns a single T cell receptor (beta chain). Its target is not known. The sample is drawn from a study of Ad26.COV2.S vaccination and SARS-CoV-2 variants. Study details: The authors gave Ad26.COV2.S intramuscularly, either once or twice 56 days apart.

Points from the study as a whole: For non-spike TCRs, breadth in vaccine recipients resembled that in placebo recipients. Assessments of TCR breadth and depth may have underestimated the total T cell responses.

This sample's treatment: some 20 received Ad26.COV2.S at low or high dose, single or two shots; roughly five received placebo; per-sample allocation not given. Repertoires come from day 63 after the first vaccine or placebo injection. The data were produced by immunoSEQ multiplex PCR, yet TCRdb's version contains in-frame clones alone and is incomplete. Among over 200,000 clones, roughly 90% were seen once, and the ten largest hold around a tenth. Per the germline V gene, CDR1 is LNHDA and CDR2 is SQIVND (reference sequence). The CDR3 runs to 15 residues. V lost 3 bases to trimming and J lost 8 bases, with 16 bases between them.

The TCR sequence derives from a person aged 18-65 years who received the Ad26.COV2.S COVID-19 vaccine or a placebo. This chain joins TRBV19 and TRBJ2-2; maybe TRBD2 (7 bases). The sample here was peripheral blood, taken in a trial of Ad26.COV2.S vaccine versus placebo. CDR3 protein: CASSMRGGASGELFF. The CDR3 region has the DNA TGTGCCAGTAGTATGCGAGGGGGGGCCTCTGGGGAGCTGTTTTTT.